This T cell receptor beta chain was profiled in a study of technical replicates of blood from a handful of donors. Method: immunoSEQ multiplex PCR; TCRdb's copy keeps in-frame clones and lacks some. The sample includes tens of thousands of clones, roughly 92% of them seen just once. Looked up from germline, CDR1 is SGHRS and CDR2 is YFSETQ. Germline trimming cut 3 bases from V and 6 bases from J; bases unmatched to any gene: 7. The CDR3 covers 17 residues. Sequencing used T cells isolated from PBMCs. This sequence joins TRBV5-1 and TRBJ2-2; 14 nucleotides align to TRBD2. This sequence was found in a human donor in good health. CDR3 sequence reads: CASSWGGTSGSAGELFF. The CDR3 DNA reads as TGCGCCAGCAGCTGGGGGGGGACTAGCGGGAGCGCCGGGGAGCTGTTTTTT.